These 13 T cell receptor beta chains originate from one sample sequenced in a study of cytomegalovirus exposure and HLA in healthy donors. In the PCR, 60 Vbeta and 13 Jbeta primers were used. Here immunoSEQ multiplex PCR was the method, and the copy in TCRdb shows in-frame clones only, minus some. Of just over 150,000 clones in the sample, 82% were seen once. The sequenced sample consisted of PBMCs. The receptors were sampled from a woman in her forties or fifties in good health and CMV-seropositive.

This clone was detected a few times. This sequence joins TRBV9 and TRBJ1-1; a weak D match, TRBD1 (6 bases). The length of the CDR3 is 14 residues. Germline V gives CDR1 SGDLS, CDR2 YYNGEE. The V end was cut by 4 bases, the J end by 5 bases, with 15 bases between. CDR3 coding DNA: TGTGCCAGCAGCCCCTGGTTGGGGGCAACTGAAGCTTTCTTT. Translating it yields CASSPWLGATEAFF.

This rearrangement joins TRBV7-6 to TRBJ2-5; TRBD1 aligns across 12 bases. With 5 bases clipped from V and 5 bases from J, the junction kept 6 bases outside the gene matches. Germline V lookup: CDR1 SGHVS, CDR2 FNYEAQ. This CDR3 is built from 15 residues. The CDR3 loop is CASSGDRGRGETQYF. The CDR3, as DNA: TGTGCCAGCAGCGGGGACAGGGGGCGCGGGGAGACCCAGTACTTC.

The chain joins TRBV10-2 to TRBJ1-5, with D uncertain. In germline, CDR1 is WSHSY, CDR2 SAAADI. Trimming stripped 2 bases from V and 3 bases from J, with 8 bases between. This CDR3 comprises 14 residues. This CDR3 is CASSEGRDNQPQHF. The CDR3 DNA is TGCGCCAGCAGTGAGGGTCGGGACAATCAGCCCCAGCATTTT.

This chain connects TRBV7-9 to TRBJ2-7, with 8 positions matching TRBD1. The CDR3 is 14 amino acids. CDR1 SEHNR and CDR2 FQNEAQ come from the germline V gene (reference sequence). V was clipped by 5 bases and J by 2 bases; unmatched bases: 5. This chain's CDR3 is CASSPGTGTYEQYF. CDR3 bases: TGTGCCAGCAGCCCCGGGACAGGAACCTACGAGCAGTACTTC.

The genes are TRBV9 and TRBJ2-1, with a possible D match to TRBD2 (6 bases). The V end was cut by 0 bases, the J end by 7 bases, with 14 bases between. This CDR3 region has 15 residues. Germline CDR1 SGDLS, CDR2 YYNGEE. CDR3 region: CASSVAGTWGNEQFF. The CDR3 nucleotides are TGTGCCAGCAGCGTAGCCGGGACTTGGGGAAATGAGCAGTTCTTC.

V is TRBV19 and J is TRBJ1-5; TRBD1 agrees at 7 bases. The CDR3 totals 15 residues. V gave up 4 bases and J gave up 3 bases; unmatched junction bases: 6. Germline assignment: CDR1 LNHDA and CDR2 SQIVND (reference sequence). The CDR3 DNA follows: TGTGCCAGTAGTAGGCAGGGGGGTATCAATCAGCCCCAGCATTTT. Translation gives CASSRQGGINQPQHF.

This sequence joins TRBV10-3 and TRBJ2-7; TRBD1 matches at 8 bases. Germline CDR1 is ENHRY and CDR2 is SYGVKD. Unmatched junction bases numbered 6, after V lost 5 bases and J lost 0 bases. The CDR3 spans 15 residues. CDR3 sequence reads: CAISPGGQSSYEQYF. Written as DNA, the CDR3 is TGTGCCATCAGTCCAGGGGGCCAGAGCTCCTACGAGCAGTACTTC.

The V call is TRBV7-9, the J call TRBJ1-1, with 11 bases lining up with TRBD1. V trimming: 6 bases; J trimming: 3 bases; junction bases outside the gene matches: 6. From germline, CDR1 is SEHNR and CDR2 FQNEAQ (reference sequence). The CDR3 length is 15 residues. The CDR3 sequence: CASRTGTGGDTEAFF. The CDR3 DNA sequence: TGTGCCAGCAGAACCGGGACAGGGGGGGACACTGAAGCTTTCTTT.

V is TRBV19 and J is TRBJ1-3, with 10 bases lining up with TRBD1. Germline V gene data show CDR1 as LNHDA and CDR2 as SQIVND (reference sequence). J gave up 4 bases and V 3 bases, and 6 bases lay outside the gene matches. The CDR3 loop spans 16 amino acids. CDR3 loop: CASSIRDRGQGNTIYF. In nucleotides, the CDR3 is TGTGCCAGTAGTATTCGAGACAGGGGGCAAGGAAACACCATATATTTT. Based on the CDR3 plus reference TRBV19 and TRBJ1-3, the full variable domain is DGGITQSPKYLFRKEGQNVTLSCEQNLNHDAMYWYRQDPGQGLRLIYYSQIVNDFQKGDIAEGYSVSREKKESFPLTVTSAQKNPTAFYLCASSIRDRGQGNTIYFGEGSWLTVV.

The chain's CDR3 is CASSSGRTGYNEKLFF. In nucleotides, the CDR3 is TGTGCCAGCAGTTCTGGAAGGACGGGATATAATGAAAAACTGTTTTTT. The chain carries TRBV6-5 and TRBJ1-4, with no clear D. Looked up from germline, CDR1 is MNHEY and CDR2 is SVGAGI. The CDR3 loop spans 16 amino acids. Trimming left V 4 bases short and J 4 bases short, with 16 bases between.

The rearrangement links TRBV2 to TRBJ2-3; 8 positions match TRBD1. With 5 bases clipped from V and 2 bases from J, the junction kept 9 bases outside the gene matches. Germline CDR1 and CDR2: SNHLY and FYNNEI. The CDR3 loop spans 16 amino acids. The CDR3 nucleotides are TGTGCCAGCAGTCTGCGACCGGGACAGGTCACAGATACGCAGTATTTT. Translating gives CASSLRPGQVTDTQYF.

This clone was recorded a few times. The V gene is TRBV19, the J gene TRBJ2-2; TRBD1 matches 8 bases. This CDR3 has 16 residues. The ends lost 1 base at V and 6 bases at J; junction bases unmatched: 7. Germline lookup yields CDR1 LNHDA and CDR2 SQIVND (reference sequence). The CDR3 nucleotides read TGTGCCAGTAGTATAGCCCAGGGGGCTAACTCCGGGGAGCTGTTTTTT. Its protein is CASSIAQGANSGELFF.

The chain links TRBV13 to TRBJ1-2; 7 positions agree with TRBD1. V dropped 5 bases and J dropped 8; count of bases not matched to a gene: 8. The CDR3 extends over 13 amino acids. Germline V gene data show CDR1 as PRHDT and CDR2 as FYEKMQ (reference sequence). CDR3 sequence reads: CASSAPETGGYTF. CDR3 in DNA: TGTGCCAGCAGCGCCCCCGAGACAGGGGGCTACACCTTC.